One T cell receptor (beta chain) is described in this entry. These data belong to a study of T cell responses to AZD1222 COVID-19 vaccine. Germline V gives CDR1 LNHDA, CDR2 SQIVND (reference sequence). V lost 9 bases, J lost 2 bases, and 3 bases stayed unmatched. The CDR3 consists of 14 residues. The table came from immunoSEQ multiplex PCR; TCRdb's copy has only in-frame clones and leaves some out. This table holds tens of thousands of clones, 80% to 90% found once. The sequence was collected from an adult who received the AZD1222 COVID-19 vaccine. The sample was peripheral blood, taken 28 days after the second AZD1222 dose. The chain is built from TRBV19 and TRBJ2-6, with 8 bases aligning to TRBD1. In DNA, the CDR3 is TGTGCCAGCACGGACAGGGCTGGGGCCAACGTCCTGACTTTC. Protein product: CASTDRAGANVLTF. Supplemented by reference TRBV19 and TRBJ2-6, the full variable domain reads DGGITQSPKYLFRKEGQNVTLSCEQNLNHDAMYWYRQDPGQGLRLIYYSQIVNDFQKGDIAEGYSVSREKKESFPLTVTSAQKNPTAFYLCASTDRAGANVLTFGAGSRLTVL.